This entry lists 27 T cell receptor beta chains sequenced from one sample in a study of blood T cell repertoires in COVID-19. Profiled with immunoSEQ multiplex PCR; TCRdb holds only in-frame clones, not every one. The table includes around 190,000 clones, about 80% detected once. The specimen was peripheral blood. Receptors were obtained from a woman aged 45-65 years with active or convalescent COVID-19.

This clone was counted only a few times. This chain uses TRBV4-2 with TRBJ1-1, with D possibly matching TRBD1 (5 bases). Germline values: CDR1 LGHNA, CDR2 YNFKEQ. Trimming left V 1 base short and J 5 bases short, with 14 bases between. The CDR3 covers 15 residues. CDR3 in amino acids: CASSQGAGGDTEAFF. CDR3 in DNA: TGTGCCAGCAGCCAAGGAGCGGGGGGAGATACTGAAGCTTTCTTT.

The chain couples TRBV28 to TRBJ2-3; possibly TRBD1 for D (5 bases). V was trimmed by 5 bases and J by 6 bases, leaving 18 bases between them. The V gene's germline CDR1 is MDHEN and CDR2 SYDVKM. The CDR3 runs 15 residues. The CDR3 coding sequence is TGTGCCAGCAGTCAAGGGGATGCGCGCTCGGATACGCAGTATTTT. Amino acids: CASSQGDARSDTQYF. Based on the CDR3 plus reference TRBV28 and TRBJ2-3, the full variable domain is DVKVTQSSRYLVKRTGEKVFLECVQDMDHENMFWYRQDPGLGLRLIYFSYDVKMKEKGDIPEGYSVSREKKERFSLILESASTNQTSMYLCASSQGDARSDTQYFGPGTRLTVL.

The chain is built from TRBV19 and TRBJ1-1, with D uncertain. Germline V lookup: CDR1 LNHDA, CDR2 SQIVND (reference sequence). The CDR3 has 14 amino acids. The V end lost 2 bases, the J end lost 1 base, and 8 bases lay between the germline ends. The CDR3 nucleotides read TGTGCCAGTAGTATAAGCGGTAAGAACACTGAAGCTTTCTTT. Translation gives CASSISGKNTEAFF. Supplemented by reference TRBV19 and TRBJ1-1, the full variable domain reads DGGITQSPKYLFRKEGQNVTLSCEQNLNHDAMYWYRQDPGQGLRLIYYSQIVNDFQKGDIAEGYSVSREKKESFPLTVTSAQKNPTAFYLCASSISGKNTEAFFGQGTRLTVV.

This clone was counted only a few times. V usage is TRBV6-5 and J usage is TRBJ1-2, with 10 bases fitting TRBD1. This CDR3 has 14 amino acids. V lost 6 bases and J lost 7; bases outside the gene matches: 8. Germline CDR1 MNHEY, CDR2 SVGAGI. The chain's CDR3 is CASSPGQGFGGYTF. The CDR3 DNA sequence: TGTGCCAGCAGCCCGGGACAGGGGTTCGGTGGCTACACCTTC.

The chain recombines TRBV13 with TRBJ2-1; no definite D call. With 8 bases removed from V and 2 bases from J, the gap between germline ends came to 10 bases. The CDR3 sequence is 13 residues long. CDR1 and CDR2 (germline): PRHDT, FYEKMQ (reference sequence). The CDR3: CASRVSPYNEQFF. The CDR3 region has the DNA TGTGCCAGCCGCGTAAGTCCCTACAATGAGCAGTTCTTC. Variable domain in full (rest from reference TRBV13 and TRBJ2-1): AAGVIQSPRHLIKEKRETATLKCYPIPRHDTVYWYQQGPGQDPQFLISFYEKMQSDKGSIPDRFSAQQFSDYHSELNMSSLELGDSALYFCASRVSPYNEQFFGPGTRLTVL.

The chain has TRBV4-2 and TRBJ2-7; 10 positions agree with TRBD1. This CDR3 is 17 amino acids long. Trimming at V came to 2 bases and at J to 6 bases, leaving 13 bases not matched to a gene. Germline lookup yields CDR1 LGHNA and CDR2 YNFKEQ. This chain's CDR3 is CASSQPLPGQGLFEQYF. CDR3 in DNA: TGTGCCAGCAGCCAACCCCTTCCGGGACAGGGGTTATTCGAGCAGTACTTC.

V is TRBV7-6 and J is TRBJ2-7; 14 nucleotides agree with TRBD2. This CDR3 is built from 18 residues. The germline V gene encodes CDR1 SGHVS and CDR2 FNYEAQ. J was trimmed by 5 bases and V by 1 base; bases with no gene match: 10. CDR3 DNA: TGTGCCAGCAGCTTAGAGACGGGACTAGCGGGAGCGGGCGACGAGCAGTACTTC. Encoded protein: CASSLETGLAGAGDEQYF. Drawing the rest from reference TRBV7-6 and TRBJ2-7, the complete variable domain is GAGVSQSPRYKVTKRGQDVALRCDPISGHVSLYWYRQALGQGPEFLTYFNYEAQQDKSGLPNDRFSAERPEGSISTLTIQRTEQRDSAMYRCASSLETGLAGAGDEQYFGPGTRLTVT.

The J gene is TRBJ2-7, the V gene TRBV12-3 or TRBV12-4, with 8 bases lining up with TRBD1. This CDR3 is 13 amino acids long. The V and J ends lost 3 bases and 7 bases, in that order; junction bases with no gene match: 5. CDR3 sequence (DNA): TGTGCCAGCAGTTTCCTACAGGGGGGAGAGCAGTACTTC. Translated, it gives CASSFLQGGEQYF.

The rearrangement uses TRBV4-3 and TRBJ1-6; D call uncertain. The CDR3 is 15 amino acids. V was cut by 0 bases and J by 7 bases, with 10 bases left in between. The germline CDR1 and CDR2 sequences are LGHNA and YSLEER. CDR3 nucleotide sequence: TGCGCCAGCAGCCAAGAGGCAGGCCCGAATTCACCCCTCCACTTT. This sequence encodes CASSQEAGPNSPLHF.

The chain is built from TRBV30 and TRBJ2-5; 9 bases match TRBD2. From germline, CDR1 is GTSNPN and CDR2 SVGIG (reference sequence). CDR3 length equals 14 residues. V dropped 1 base and J dropped 7; count of bases not matched to a gene: 7. The CDR3 region is CAWSGLAAKGTQYF. CDR3 nucleotides: TGTGCCTGGAGTGGACTAGCGGCTAAAGGGACCCAGTACTTC.

V and J are TRBV28 and TRBJ2-7, with D possibly matching TRBD2 (6 bases). The CDR3 is made up of 18 amino acids. V lost 3 bases and J lost 2, with 23 bases in between. Germline lookup yields CDR1 MDHEN and CDR2 SYDVKM. DNA for the CDR3: TGTGCCAGCAGTTTCCCCACGCCTATTGGCGGGGCAACCTACGAGCAGTACTTC. Encoded protein: CASSFPTPIGGATYEQYF.

This chain uses TRBV5-8 with TRBJ1-4; tentatively, D is TRBD1 (6 bases). V dropped 0 bases and J dropped 11 bases, with 17 bases sitting between them. Germline assignment: CDR1 SGHTS and CDR2 YDEGEE. The CDR3 has 15 residues. Here the CDR3 reads CASSLVQGGPRKLFF. CDR3 DNA sequence: TGTGCCAGCAGCTTGGTACAGGGTGGCCCTCGGAAACTGTTTTTT.

This clone was observed a few times. This chain joins TRBV28 and TRBJ1-1; no firm D call. V was cut by 5 bases and J by 1 base, with 11 bases left in between. Germline values: CDR1 MDHEN, CDR2 SYDVKM. CDR3 length equals 14 residues. The CDR3 nucleotides read TGTGCCAGCAGTCCCCCCTTTCCGAACACTGAAGCTTTCTTT. Translated, it gives CASSPPFPNTEAFF. The complete variable domain, with remaining parts taken from reference TRBV28 and TRBJ1-1, reads DVKVTQSSRYLVKRTGEKVFLECVQDMDHENMFWYRQDPGLGLRLIYFSYDVKMKEKGDIPEGYSVSREKKERFSLILESASTNQTSMYLCASSPPFPNTEAFFGQGTRLTVV.

This clone has only one observation. The chain couples TRBV6-2 or TRBV6-3 to TRBJ1-1; TRBD1 matches at 7 bases. V lost 6 bases to trimming and J lost 7 bases; unmatched junction nucleotides: 5. The CDR3 totals 12 residues. Germline V gives CDR1 MNHEY, CDR2 SVGEGT. Here the CDR3 DNA reads TGTGCCAGCAGCGCCCGGGACAGTGAAGCTTTCTTT. Its translation: CASSARDSEAFF.

This clone was seen more than once but under ten times. V and J are TRBV11-3 and TRBJ2-1; the match to TRBD1 covers 8 bases. Germline CDR1 reads SGHNT; CDR2 reads YENEEA. V dropped 3 bases and J dropped 6; count of bases not matched to a gene: 7. This CDR3 is built from 15 residues. The DNA for the CDR3 is TGTGCCAGCAGCTTCTCAGGACAGGGAGGCAATGAGCAGTTCTTC. This gives the protein CASSFSGQGGNEQFF.

A note on this clone: Other DNA sequences of this sample code for an identical CDR3. For the CDR3, the DNA is TGTGCCAGCAGCTTAGTGGCCGGGGAGGTTAACTATGGCTACACCTTC. Its translation: CASSLVAGEVNYGYTF. The V call is TRBV7-8, the J call TRBJ1-2; D is unresolved. Trimming removed 1 base at V and 1 base at J, with 13 bases between. CDR1 and CDR2 from the germline V gene are SGHVS and FQNEAQ. The CDR3 is made up of 16 amino acids.

The V call is TRBV27, the J call TRBJ2-3; maybe TRBD1 (5 bases). From germline, CDR1 is MNHEY and CDR2 SMNVEV (reference sequence). The germline V and J ends were trimmed by 2 bases and 2 bases, with 5 bases remaining between them. The CDR3 is 13 residues long. CDR3 sequence (DNA): TGTGCCAGCAGTTTAGGACACACAGATACGCAGTATTTT. Protein: CASSLGHTDTQYF.

CDR3 DNA: TGCGCCAGCAGCCAAGATCTCCGTAGCGGGGAGACCCAGTACTTC. It is translated as CASSQDLRSGETQYF. The J gene is TRBJ2-5, the V gene TRBV4-3; TRBD2 agrees at 7 bases. Germline CDR1 reads LGHNA; CDR2 reads YSLEER. V shed 0 bases and J 5 bases; nucleotides not matched to a gene: 6. The CDR3 runs 15 residues.

This chain joins TRBV27 and TRBJ2-7, with 13 positions matching TRBD2. Germline V gives CDR1 MNHEY, CDR2 SMNVEV (reference sequence). CDR3 length equals 15 residues. The J segment lost 0 bases and the V segment lost 6 bases, leaving 2 bases of the junction unmatched. Written as DNA, the CDR3 is TGTGCCAGCAGGGGACTAGCGGGAAGCTCCTACGAGCAGTACTTC. It encodes CASRGLAGSSYEQYF.

This clone came up once. V gene TRBV7-6 combines with J gene TRBJ1-1; no definite D call. The CDR3 totals 16 residues. Germline V lookup: CDR1 SGHVS, CDR2 FNYEAQ. The ends were cut back, 2 bases at V and 2 bases at J, with 15 bases in the middle. The CDR3, as DNA: TGTGCCAGCAGCTTAAGGCGAGAAGGACTTAACACTGAAGCTTTCTTT. Its translation is CASSLRREGLNTEAFF.

As DNA, the CDR3 is TGCGCCAGCAGCTTGGCCCCGGTTCCGCAAGAGACCCAGTACTTC. As protein: CASSLAPVPQETQYF. V is TRBV5-1 and J is TRBJ2-5; D not certain. This CDR3 contains 15 residues. Germline V gene data show CDR1 as SGHRS and CDR2 as YFSETQ. The ends were cut back, 0 bases at V and 2 bases at J, with 11 bases in the middle.

This chain links TRBV30 with TRBJ1-1; D gene ambiguous. This CDR3 is 13 amino acids long. V lost 0 bases and J 1 base, leaving 6 bases between the germline ends. CDR1 is GTSNPN and CDR2 is SVGIG in the germline V gene (reference sequence). CDR3 nucleotides: TGTGCCTGGAGTGTCGCCAGGAACACTGAAGCTTTCTTT. Translation gives CAWSVARNTEAFF.

The chain employs TRBV6-5 and TRBJ1-2; 7 bases are shared with TRBD1. The CDR3 has 14 residues. The trim removed 5 bases at V and 5 bases at J, leaving 8 bases unmatched. Germline CDR1 reads MNHEY; CDR2 reads SVGAGI. CDR3 in amino acids: CASSPGQTPYGYTF. The DNA of the CDR3 is TGTGCCAGCAGTCCGGGACAGACACCTTATGGCTACACCTTC.

J is TRBJ2-3 and V is TRBV7-2; a weak D match, TRBD1 (5 bases). This CDR3 has 15 residues. V was clipped by 1 base and J by 3 bases, with 11 bases between them. CDR1 is SGHTA and CDR2 is FQGNSA in the germline V gene. CDR3 in DNA: TGTGCCAGCAGCTTAGATGGCAGGGCGACAGATACGCAGTATTTT. It encodes CASSLDGRATDTQYF.

J is TRBJ2-5 and V is TRBV4-3, with 8 bases aligning to TRBD2. Germline lookup yields CDR1 LGHNA and CDR2 YSLEER. This CDR3 has 15 amino acids. J lost 5 bases, V lost 0 bases, and 5 bases had no gene match. This chain's CDR3 is CASSQDYSGKETQYF. Written as DNA, the CDR3 is TGCGCCAGCAGCCAAGACTATAGCGGGAAGGAGACCCAGTACTTC.

The rearrangement uses TRBV15 and TRBJ2-3; 7 bases match TRBD2. Germline values: CDR1 LNHNV, CDR2 YYDKDF (reference sequence). The CDR3 is 14 residues long. The junction had 6 bases not matched to a gene; V was cut back by 5 bases and J by 4 bases. CDR3 in amino acids: CATSPGLVSDTQYF. The CDR3 coding sequence is TGTGCCACCAGCCCAGGACTAGTCTCAGATACGCAGTATTTT.

The chain carries TRBV7-8 and TRBJ2-7; D remains ambiguous. V was shortened by 5 bases and J by 4 bases, with 9 bases between the two germline ends. The CDR3 spans 12 residues. Germline values: CDR1 SGHVS, CDR2 FQNEAQ. The CDR3 sequence: CASSRTEYEQYF. The CDR3, as DNA: TGTGCCAGCAGCCGTACCGAGTACGAGCAGTACTTC.